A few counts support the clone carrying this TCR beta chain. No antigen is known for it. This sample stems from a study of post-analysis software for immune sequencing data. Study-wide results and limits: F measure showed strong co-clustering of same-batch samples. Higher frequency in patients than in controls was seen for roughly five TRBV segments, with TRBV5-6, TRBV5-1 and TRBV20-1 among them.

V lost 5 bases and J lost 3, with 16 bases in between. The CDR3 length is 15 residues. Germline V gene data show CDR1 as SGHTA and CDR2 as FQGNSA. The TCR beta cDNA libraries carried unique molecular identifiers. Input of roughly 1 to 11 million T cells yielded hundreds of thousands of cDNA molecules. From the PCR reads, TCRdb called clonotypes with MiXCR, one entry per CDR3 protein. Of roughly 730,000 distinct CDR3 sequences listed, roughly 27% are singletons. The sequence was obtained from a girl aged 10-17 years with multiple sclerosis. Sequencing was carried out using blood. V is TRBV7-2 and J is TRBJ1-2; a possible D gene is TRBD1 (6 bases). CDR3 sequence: CASSLDLQGYYGYTF. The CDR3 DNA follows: TGTGCCAGCAGCCTCGACCTACAGGGTTACTATGGCTACACCTTC.